This T cell receptor (beta chain) was identified during a study of T cell repertoires in cytomegalovirus infection. Study at large: Public TCR beta signature analysis indicated the presence of both CMV infection and matching HLA type.

TCRdb itself ran the reads through MiXCR, one entry per CDR3 protein. Among roughly 640,000 distinct CDR3 sequences listed, 24% were seen once. Notes on the study in general: Summed public TCR beta family frequency identified CMV carriers bearing the relevant HLA. CMV-specific TCR beta clonotypes restricted by HLA-C were the ones dominating the ex vivo response.

CDR1 and CDR2 (germline): SGHVT, SQSDAQ. This CDR3 is 15 amino acids long. For this clonotype: Antigen: not known. A junction end diverges from the germline sequence, so it may reflect a read error.

This TCR was sampled from a human donor in good health (CMV status not recorded). Some clones in this sample may be carry-over from other donors' samples. The chain combines TRBV7-4 with TRBJ1-6; TRBD1 matches at 8 bases. Sequencing was carried out using CD8+ T cells from PBMCs. CDR3 region: CASSDSRGPNSPIHF. The CDR3 nucleotides read TGTGCCAGCAGTGATAGCAGGGGGCCTAATTCACCCATCCACTTT.